The source of this T cell receptor beta chain is a study of human T cells and chemical hapten exposure. Study information: Donors were sensitized with 2% DPC on the upper inner arm. General observations from the study: It should be noted that donors had alopecia, so their immune response may differ from healthy people's.

This CDR3 is built from 13 residues. From germline, CDR1 is SGHTA and CDR2 FQGNSA. V lost 5 bases, J lost 7 bases, and 12 bases lay in between. A word on this clonotype: What it binds is unknown.

Unique molecular identifiers were affixed to discrete cDNA molecules within the library. A single record per CDR3 protein comes from TCRdb applying MiXCR to the RACE reads. The sample shows 75,000 to 95,000 distinct CDR3 sequences, over 9.5% of them seen only once. Time point in this sample: patch test 1, 2 weeks after DPC sensitization. Stated treatment: therapeutic diphenylcyclopropenone sensitization with weekly scalp DPC. Sequencing was performed on whole blood, taken in connection with sensitization to the hapten diphenylcyclopropenone (DPC). V and J are TRBV7-2 and TRBJ2-1; D is perhaps TRBD2 (5 bases). This sequence originates from a woman aged 55 to 70 with alopecia areata. Some clones in this sample may be carry-over from other donors' samples. CDR3 loop: CASSVTTRNEQFF. The CDR3 DNA sequence: TGTGCCAGCAGCGTAACAACTAGGAATGAGCAGTTCTTC.